Included here is one T cell receptor (beta chain) sequence, with context. The same CDR3 is also encoded by other DNA sequences in this sample. Trimming removed 3 bases at V and 5 bases at J, with 10 bases between. The CDR3 extends over 13 amino acids. Germline V lookup: CDR1 KGHSH, CDR2 LQKENI. Allocation to cohorts depended on clinical history reported by the participants. This entry belongs to a study of blood T cell repertoires in COVID-19. Sequencing was performed with immunoSEQ multiplex PCR; in TCRdb, only in-frame clones are kept and a portion is missing. This sample has approximately 250,000 clones, with 80% to 90% found just once.

The chain uses TRBV18 and TRBJ1-2, with D maybe TRBD1 (5 bases). This TCR was recovered from a man under 40 with acute COVID-19. The specimen was PBMCs or T cells enriched from blood (not recorded which). The CDR3 reads CASSPGTEYGYTF. In DNA, the CDR3 is TGTGCCAGCTCACCCGGGACTGAATATGGCTACACCTTC.